The 20 T cell receptor beta chains below were found in one sample sequenced in a study of naive and memory T cell subsets. An equimolar mix of two oligonucleotides served as the beta constant-region primer for TRBC1 and TRBC2. TCRdb processed the UMI-ligation and nested PCR reads anew with MiXCR; each CDR3 protein has one entry. The sample holds 120,000 to 150,000 distinct CDR3 sequences, about 17% seen once. The source material was naive CD4+ T cells from blood. These receptors were taken from a human donor in good health.

V usage is TRBV7-9 and J usage is TRBJ1-1; D possibly corresponds to TRBD1 (6 bases). V lost 1 base to trimming and J lost 3 bases, with 9 bases between them. Germline V gives CDR1 SEHNR, CDR2 FQNEAQ (reference sequence). This CDR3 has 14 residues. The DNA of the CDR3 is TGTGCCAGCAGCTTAGAGGGGGGTTACACTGAAGCTTTCTTT. Translated, it gives CASSLEGGYTEAFF.

This chain joins TRBV3-1 and TRBJ2-1; either TRBD1 or TRBD2 may supply D (7 bases each). The V gene lost 3 bases and the J gene lost 7 bases, with 13 bases spanning the gap. CDR1 and CDR2 (germline): LGHDT, YNNKEL (reference sequence). The CDR3 has 14 residues. CDR3 protein: CASSHPRGGNEQFF. CDR3 coding DNA: TGTGCCAGCAGCCACCCCAGGGGGGGGAATGAGCAGTTCTTC.

V is TRBV5-1 and J is TRBJ1-5; D gene unclear. Trimming pared 3 bases from V and 5 bases from J, leaving 15 bases between. The CDR3 spans 15 residues. CDR1 is SGHRS and CDR2 is YFSETQ in the germline V gene. The CDR3, as DNA: TGCGCCAGCAGCTCCGCCGTGGCAGGCGATCAGCCCCAGCATTTT. This sequence encodes CASSSAVAGDQPQHF.

The genes are TRBV2 and TRBJ2-2; 9 nucleotides match TRBD2. With V trimmed by 10 bases and J by 1 base, 4 bases remained unmatched. CDR1 and CDR2 (germline): SNHLY, FYNNEI. CDR3 length: 14 residues. CDR3 amino acids: CATLAGENTGELFF. The CDR3 region has the DNA TGTGCCACCTTAGCGGGAGAGAACACCGGGGAGCTGTTTTTT.

This clonotype has only a few counts. This chain links TRBV20-1 with TRBJ2-1; TRBD2 matches 7 bases. Germline V gene data show CDR1 as DFQATT and CDR2 as SNEGSKA (reference sequence). CDR3 length: 12 residues. Trimming removed 6 bases from V and 8 bases from J; junction bases left unmatched: 7. For the CDR3, the DNA is TGCAGTGCACTGCTAGCGGTCGATGAGCAGTTCTTC. As protein: CSALLAVDEQFF.

This clonotype has more than one count but fewer than ten. V is TRBV18 and J is TRBJ1-1; no clear D gene. V lost 4 bases and J 1 base, leaving 10 bases between the germline ends. Germline CDR1 is KGHSH and CDR2 is LQKENI. The CDR3 has 14 residues. CDR3 protein: CASSQNEGNTEAFF. For the CDR3, the DNA is TGTGCCAGCTCACAAAATGAGGGGAACACTGAAGCTTTCTTT.

The chain links TRBV6-2 or TRBV6-3 to TRBJ1-5, with D unclear. Trimming pared 7 bases from V and 0 bases from J, leaving 10 bases between. The CDR3 has 14 residues. CDR1 and CDR2 (germline): MNHEY, SVGEGT. The CDR3 here is CASTTLDSNQPQHF. The CDR3, as DNA: TGTGCCAGCACCACTCTTGATAGCAATCAGCCCCAGCATTTT.

V and J are TRBV20-1 and TRBJ2-7, with 8 positions matching TRBD2. CDR1 is DFQATT, CDR2 SNEGSKA, per germline (reference sequence). The V segment lost 0 bases and the J segment 1 base; nucleotides outside the gene matches: 2. The CDR3 runs 14 residues. The CDR3: CSARDTSGSYEQYF. The DNA of the CDR3 is TGCAGTGCTAGAGATACTAGCGGATCCTACGAGCAGTACTTC.

The chain carries TRBV28 and TRBJ2-7, with 9 bases fitting TRBD1. Unmatched junction bases numbered 12, after V lost 10 bases and J lost 2 bases. Per germline, CDR1 MDHEN and CDR2 SYDVKM. CDR3 length equals 15 residues. The CDR3: CATSLPGTGTYEQYF. CDR3 nucleotide sequence: TGTGCCACCTCTCTTCCCGGGACAGGGACCTACGAGCAGTACTTC.

This clonotype was seen more than once but under ten times. V gene TRBV7-9 combines with J gene TRBJ2-1; 10 bases align to TRBD2. Germline V CDR1 and CDR2: SEHNR, FQNEAQ (reference sequence). The CDR3 consists of 17 residues. The V and J ends lost 2 bases and 6 bases, in that order; junction bases with no gene match: 10. The CDR3: CASSLLVRLAGANEQFF. The CDR3 coding sequence is TGTGCCAGCAGCTTACTGGTCCGGCTAGCGGGAGCCAATGAGCAGTTCTTC.

This clonotype showed up just a few times. The chain uses TRBV27 and TRBJ2-7, with a weak D call TRBD1 (6 bases). CDR1 is MNHEY and CDR2 is SMNVEV in the germline V gene (reference sequence). Trimming shortened V by 6 bases and J by 2 bases, and 17 bases separated the two germline ends. The CDR3 loop spans 15 amino acids. The CDR3 DNA reads TGTGCCAGCAGATCCCTTGCAGGGGCCCCCTACGAGCAGTACTTC. This sequence encodes CASRSLAGAPYEQYF.

This clonotype was seen more than once but under ten times. The gene calls are TRBV2 and TRBJ2-1; TRBD2 matches 12 bases. The CDR3 has 16 amino acids. Germline values: CDR1 SNHLY, CDR2 FYNNEI. Trimming cost V 5 bases and J 3 bases; bases outside gene matches: 5. CDR3 in DNA: TGTGCCAGCAGTTCTAGCGGGAGGGCCGTCTACAATGAGCAGTTCTTC. Translated: CASSSSGRAVYNEQFF.

The chain has TRBV18 and TRBJ1-1; TRBD1 agrees at 9 bases. The CDR3 contains 16 residues. V lost 2 bases, J lost 3 bases, and 7 bases stayed unmatched. Germline lookup yields CDR1 KGHSH and CDR2 LQKENI. The CDR3 region is CASSPVTGGVYTEAFF. The CDR3 DNA reads as TGTGCCAGCTCACCAGTGACAGGGGGTGTATACACTGAAGCTTTCTTT.

The chain uses TRBV18 and TRBJ2-6; D is uncertain. Per germline, CDR1 KGHSH and CDR2 LQKENI. The CDR3 sequence is 15 residues long. V was trimmed by 6 bases and J by 5 bases, leaving 14 bases between them. DNA of the CDR3: TGTGCCAGCTCGCCTGACGGTCCCAGGGCCAACGTCCTGACTTTC. It codes for CASSPDGPRANVLTF.

This chain links TRBV20-1 with TRBJ1-5; TRBD1 is a possible D gene (6 bases). Germline loops: CDR1 DFQATT, CDR2 SNEGSKA (reference sequence). The germline V and J ends were trimmed by 3 bases and 5 bases, with 8 bases remaining between them. This CDR3 contains 12 residues. The CDR3 loop is CSASPGDQPQHF. For the CDR3, the DNA is TGCAGTGCTAGTCCAGGGGATCAGCCCCAGCATTTT.

The V and J genes are TRBV6-5 and TRBJ2-7; 11 bases are a match to TRBD2. Trimming cost V 7 bases and J 6 bases; bases outside gene matches: 5. The V gene's germline CDR1 is MNHEY and CDR2 SVGAGI. There are 13 residues in the CDR3. The CDR3 DNA reads TGTGCCAGCAAAGTACTAGCGGGAGTCGAGCAGTACTTC. Translation: CASKVLAGVEQYF.

This clonotype was detected a few times. This rearrangement joins TRBV6-5 to TRBJ1-2, with D tentatively TRBD1 (5 bases). The CDR3 covers 14 residues. V dropped 2 bases and J dropped 3 bases, with 10 bases sitting between them. Germline loops: CDR1 MNHEY, CDR2 SVGAGI. The CDR3 DNA sequence: TGTGCCAGCAGTTACATTGACAGCTACTATGGCTACACCTTC. Translation gives CASSYIDSYYGYTF.

A few counts support this clonotype. The chain has TRBV29-1 and TRBJ2-7; D remains unclear. Trimming left V 3 bases short and J 1 base short, with 7 bases between. CDR3 length: 12 residues. CDR1 and CDR2 from the germline V gene are SQVTM and ANQGSEA. The CDR3 here is CSVEAQSYEQYF. Written as DNA, the CDR3 is TGCAGCGTTGAGGCGCAATCCTACGAGCAGTACTTC.

The rearrangement joins TRBV3-1 to TRBJ2-7; 12 positions match TRBD2. V shed 1 base, J shed 5 bases, and the junction held 9 bases outside the gene matches. Germline V gene sequence: CDR1 LGHDT, CDR2 YNNKEL (reference sequence). There are 17 residues in the CDR3. Written as DNA, the CDR3 is TGTGCCAGCAGCCAAGCCCTGACTAGCGGGAGACCCCACGAGCAGTACTTC. Its protein is CASSQALTSGRPHEQYF.

There are a few counts of this clonotype. The V call is TRBV9, the J call TRBJ2-3, with 10 bases that match TRBD2. CDR3 size: 16 residues. V trimming: 3 bases; J trimming: 1 base; junction bases outside the gene matches: 5. CDR1 is SGDLS, CDR2 YYNGEE, per germline. The CDR3 protein is CASSASGRGRTDTQYF. The CDR3 DNA reads TGTGCCAGCAGCGCCAGCGGGAGGGGTCGCACAGATACGCAGTATTTT.